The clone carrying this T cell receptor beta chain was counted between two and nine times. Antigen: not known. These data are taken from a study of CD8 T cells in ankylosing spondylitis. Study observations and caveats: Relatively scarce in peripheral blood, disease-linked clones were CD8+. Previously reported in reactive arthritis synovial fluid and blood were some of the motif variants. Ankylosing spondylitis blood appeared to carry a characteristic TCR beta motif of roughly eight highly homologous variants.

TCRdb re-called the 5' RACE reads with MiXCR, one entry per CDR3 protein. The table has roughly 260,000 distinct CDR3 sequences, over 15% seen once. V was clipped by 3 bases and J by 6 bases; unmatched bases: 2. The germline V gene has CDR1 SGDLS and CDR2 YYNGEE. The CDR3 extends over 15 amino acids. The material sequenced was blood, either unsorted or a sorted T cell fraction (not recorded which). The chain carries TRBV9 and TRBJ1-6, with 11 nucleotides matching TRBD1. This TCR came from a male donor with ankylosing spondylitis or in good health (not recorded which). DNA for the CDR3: TGTGCCAGCAGCGGGGACAGGGGGGTTAATTCACCCCTCCACTTT. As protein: CASSGDRGVNSPLHF. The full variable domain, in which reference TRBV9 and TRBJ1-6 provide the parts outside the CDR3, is DSGVTQTPKHLITATGQRVTLRCSPRSGDLSVYWYQQSLDQGLQFLIQYYNGEERAKGNILERFSAQQFPDLHSELNLSSLELGDSALYFCASSGDRGVNSPLHFGNGTRLTVT.